This is a list of T cell receptor beta chains from one sample in a study of T cell changes during pregnancy in multiple sclerosis. Generated by immunoSEQ multiplex PCR, the TCRdb table keeps only in-frame clones and is missing some. The sample consists of tens of thousands of clones, 80% to 90% of them appearing once. The starting material was CD8+ T cells from peripheral blood mononuclear cells, obtained in the third trimester of pregnancy. Receptors originate from a female donor with multiple sclerosis, enrolled in a pregnancy study. Each CDR3 is given with its conserved first and last residue. The D gene is left open where the match is weak. The size of a clone is reported for some rows only, either as once, few or many, or as a class for expanded clones.

J | D | V | size | DNA | CDR3
TRBJ1-2 | TRBD1 | TRBV27 | - | TGTGCCAGCAGTTTATCGAGACAGGGCTATGGCTACACCTTC | CASSLSRQGYGYTF
TRBJ2-2 | TRBD2 | TRBV5-4 | - | TGTGCCAGCAGCCCGACTAGCGGGGGAACCGGGGAGCTGTTTTTT | CASSPTSGGTGELFF
TRBJ1-1 | - | TRBV7-9 | - | TGTGCCAGCACTGCTCCGGGGAACACTGAAGCTTTCTTT | CASTAPGNTEAFF
TRBJ2-7 | - | TRBV6-1 | - | TGTGCCAGCAGTGAATTGCACTTCTCCTACGAGCAGTACTTC | CASSELHFSYEQYF
TRBJ2-7 | - | TRBV4-2 | - | TGTGCCAGCAGCCAAGAATTTCACATCTCCTACGAGCAGTACTTC | CASSQEFHISYEQYF
TRBJ1-2 | - | TRBV11-2 | - | TGTGCCAGCAGCTCAGGGCTGATCTATGGCTACACCTTC | CASSSGLIYGYTF
TRBJ2-7 | - | TRBV15 | - | TGTGCCACCAGCAGAGATGTACAGGGCAGGGACGAGCAGTACTTC | CATSRDVQGRDEQYF
TRBJ1-2 | - | TRBV4-3 | - | TGCGCCAGCAGCCAAGATCAAGTCAGTCCCTATGGCTACACCTTC | CASSQDQVSPYGYTF
TRBJ2-5 | TRBD2 | TRBV7-2 | - | TGTGCCAGCAGCCTCCGGGTAGCGGGGGGGCAAGAGACCCAGTACTTC | CASSLRVAGGQETQYF
TRBJ2-3 | TRBD1 | TRBV9 | - | TGTGCCAGCAGTGGGGCAGGGGGCGCAGATACGCAGTATTTT | CASSGAGGADTQYF
TRBJ2-3 | TRBD2 | TRBV9 | - | TGTGCCAGCAGCGTAGTGGGGGGAGGGGAGACAGATACGCAGTATTTT | CASSVVGGGETDTQYF
TRBJ2-7 | TRBD2 | TRBV4-2 | medium-sized | TGTGCCAGCAGCCAAGAGGGACTAGCGGAAAGCTACGAGCAGTACTTC | CASSQEGLAESYEQYF
TRBJ2-3 | - | TRBV30 | - | TGTGCCTGGAGTGTCCTCCAGGCGAGCACAGATACGCAGTATTTT | CAWSVLQASTDTQYF
TRBJ2-2 | TRBD2 | TRBV25-1 | - | TGTGCCAGCAGTGAATGGGGGGGGGCCGGGGAGCTGTTTTTT | CASSEWGGAGELFF
TRBJ2-5 | TRBD1 | TRBV7-9 | - | TGTGCCAGCAGACGTGGACAGGGGGTAGAGACCCAGTACTTC | CASRRGQGVETQYF
TRBJ2-7 | TRBD1 | TRBV11-2 | - | TGTGCCAGCAGTCTACGACAGGGGCTCTCCTACGAGCAGTACTTC | CASSLRQGLSYEQYF
TRBJ2-2 | TRBD1 | TRBV19 | - | TGTGCCACCAGCGGGACAGGGTACACCGGGGAGCTGTTTTTT | CATSGTGYTGELFF
TRBJ1-3 | - | TRBV27 | once | TGTGCCAGCAGTTTACAGGGTTTTGGCTCTGGAAACACCATATATTTT | CASSLQGFGSGNTIYF
TRBJ2-7 | TRBD1 | TRBV5-5 | - | TGTGCCAGCAGCTTGGACGGGACAGGGGCCTACGAGCAGTACTTC | CASSLDGTGAYEQYF
TRBJ1-3 | TRBD1 | TRBV7-2 | - | TGTGCCAGCAGCTTAGGGACAGGGTCTGGAAACACCATATATTTT | CASSLGTGSGNTIYF
TRBJ1-3 | - | TRBV5-5 | - | TGTGCCAGCAGGGTTTGGGACACCACCTTCGAAGGAAACACCATATATTTT | CASRVWDTTFEGNTIYF
TRBJ2-7 | - | TRBV27 | - | TGTGCCAGCAGTTTAGGGCAGGTCCCCTACGAGCAGTACTTC | CASSLGQVPYEQYF
TRBJ1-2 | TRBD1 | TRBV4-3 | - | TGCGCCAGCAGCCAAGATTGGGGACAGCTCTATGGCTACACCTTC | CASSQDWGQLYGYTF
TRBJ1-1 | - | TRBV19 | - | TGTGCCAGTACACCTACCGGGCAGGGCGTCCTGGGCACTGAAGCTTTCTTT | CASTPTGQGVLGTEAFF
TRBJ2-3 | - | TRBV4-1 | - | TGCGCCAGCAGCCAAGACAGGGAATTAGATACGCAGTATTTT | CASSQDRELDTQYF
TRBJ2-7 | - | TRBV7-9 | - | TGTGCCAGCAGCCCGTCCTACGAGCAGTACTTC | CASSPSYEQYF
TRBJ1-1 | - | TRBV6-1 | - | TGTGCCAGCAGATGGATGGGAGAGAGCACTGAAGCTTTCTTT | CASRWMGESTEAFF
TRBJ2-7 | - | TRBV11-2 | - | TGTGCCAGCAGCTTCAGGGCCACCTACGAGCAGTACTTC | CASSFRATYEQYF
TRBJ1-1 | - | TRBV11-2 | - | TGTGCCAGCAGCTTATCTCCACAGGGAGTCACTGAAGCTTTCTTT | CASSLSPQGVTEAFF
TRBJ2-6 | TRBD1 | TRBV7-9 | - | TGTGCCAGCAGCTTATCACGGGACAGCTTGGTAGGGGCCAACGTCCTGACTTTC | CASSLSRDSLVGANVLTF
TRBJ2-7 | - | TRBV6-5 | - | TGTGCCAGCAGGGGGGGCTCCTACGAGCAGTACTTC | CASRGGSYEQYF
TRBJ1-1 | - | TRBV7-9 | - | TGTGCCAGCAGCTTCTCGAACACTGAAGCTTTCTTT | CASSFSNTEAFF
TRBJ2-1 | - | TRBV5-1 | - | TGCGCCAGCAGGGACAGCTCCTACAATGAGCAGTTCTTC | CASRDSSYNEQFF
TRBJ1-3 | TRBD1 | TRBV13 | - | TGTGCCAGCAGCTGGGGACAGGGCGTCTCTGGAAACACCATATATTTT | CASSWGQGVSGNTIYF
TRBJ2-3 | TRBD1 | TRBV5-4 | once | TGTGCCAGCCAAGACTCGGACAGGGAGTTTGGAGATACGCAGTATTTT | CASQDSDREFGDTQYF
TRBJ2-5 | TRBD1 | TRBV7-2 | - | TGTGCCAGCAGCCCGGGACAGAAGTTAGGAGAGACCCAGTACTTC | CASSPGQKLGETQYF
TRBJ1-1 | - | TRBV29-1 | - | TGCAGCGTTACCGGGGACTGGGGGGAAGCTTTCTTT | CSVTGDWGEAFF
TRBJ1-1 | TRBD1 | TRBV18 | - | TGTGCCAGCTCTCGCGGACAGGACACTGAAGCTTTCTTT | CASSRGQDTEAFF
TRBJ2-3 | TRBD2 | TRBV25-1 | - | TGTGCCAGCGGGCGGGGGGCCATAGATACGCAGTATTTT | CASGRGAIDTQYF
TRBJ1-5 | - | TRBV19 | once | TGTGCCAGTAGTTATCACAGGGCTGCTGGATGGCTATTTGACGATCAGCCCCAGCATTTT | CASSYHRAAGWLFDDQPQHF